The T cell receptor beta chain under discussion was sequenced for a study of cytomegalovirus exposure and HLA in healthy donors. Study-wide results and limits: HLA allele associations emerged for about 16,000 TCR beta sequences in a later analysis, at 0.05 false discovery rate.

Details on this clone: No antigen is known for it.

PCR primers comprised 60 Vbeta and 13 Jbeta primers. Using immunoSEQ multiplex PCR, the repertoire was profiled, and TCRdb retains in-frame clones only, with some absent. Altogether around 130,000 clones are present, about two thirds being singletons, with the ten largest covering roughly 2.7%. The CDR3 is made up of 11 amino acids. Germline CDR1 reads MNHEY; CDR2 reads SMNVEV (reference sequence). Between the trimmed V and J ends, which lost 5 bases and 7 bases, there was a span of 7 bases. The TCR comes from a human donor in good health. This chain links TRBV27 with TRBJ2-3; no reliable D call. The sequencing sample was made of PBMCs. For the CDR3, the DNA is TGTGCCAGCAGTATAGCTAATACGCAGTATTTT. Residues: CASSIANTQYF.